Detailed here is one T cell receptor beta chain. Its antigen is still unknown. The data are from a study of CXCR3-negative and CXCR3-positive naive CD8 T cells (dated by TCRdb to 2018 to 2020). With respect to the entire study: In total, approximately 140 million TRB reads were obtained, or roughly 1.5 +/- 0.3 million reads per library. Naive subsets from about five donors and memory cells from 3 donors were included in the TRBV-TRBJ cluster analysis. Diversity and physicochemical repertoire analyses were performed on 11 donors pooled from two independent experiments. What the authors observed across the whole study: Compared with CXCR3-negative naive cells, CXCR3-positive naive cells had TRB CDR3s with higher hydrophobicity (lower Kidera factor 4), lower energy, and higher strength and volume indices. TRBV-TRBJ usage was similar between naive CXCR3-negative and CXCR3-positive cells from the same donor, while memory cells showed distinct patterns. Surface CD5, linked to self-reactivity in mice, was comparable between naive subsets; TCR interaction strength was therefore also inferred from TRB CDR3 physicochemical properties. Comparably high repertoire diversity was found in both naive subsets, whereas much lower repertoire diversity was found in memory CD8+ T cells. CXCR3 expression partially decreased after cryopreservation, so most assays used freshly isolated PBMCs.

CDR3 length: 18 amino acids, cysteine to phenylalanine. There is no recorded DNA. CDR1 and CDR2 are read off the germline V gene as LGHNA and YNFKEQ. For each CD8+ T cell subset, flow sorting was done in triplicate, and 310,000 or so cells per subset went directly into RLT lysis buffer. To keep memory contaminants out, a stringent definition of naive CD8+ T cells was applied: CD45RO-CCR7+CD27+CD95-. Using standard density gradient centrifugation, peripheral blood mononuclear cells were isolated from buffy coats. A FACSAria III was used to flow-sort naive CD8+ T cells into CXCR3-negative and CXCR3-positive populations. Total RNA was extracted from sorted cells with an RNeasy Mini Kit. Sequencer: NextSeq 550. The Human TCR Profiling Kit (MiLaboratory) was used to prepare UMI-labeled 5' RACE TRB cDNA libraries. cDNA synthesis used the entire amount of extracted RNA, and PCR amplification then used the entire amount of cDNA produced. The libraries were made side by side, with each library going through the same number of PCR cycles. As for the authors' bioinformatics: MIGEC and MiXCR extracted about 50,000 +/- 9,200 unique UMI-labeled TRB cDNA molecules per library, requiring at least two reads per UMI. Each library averaged 40,000 +/- 10,000 functional in-frame TRB CDR3 nucleotide clonotypes without stop codons. After downsampling to 5000 UMI-labeled TRB molecules per sample, diversity metrics, including normalized Shannon-Wiener and Chao1, were computed in VDJtools. VDJtools was used to calculate clonotype-size-weighted physicochemical properties of the central five CDR3 residues, namely interaction energy, strength, volume and Kidera factor 4. Following reprocessing of the reads by TCRdb, the data hold one row per CDR3 protein sequence and no DNA is available. TCRdb, not the original authors, processed these V and J calls. The sample's own table lists fewer than 90,000 distinct CDR3 sequences. The ten largest clones take up about 0.62% of the sample.

Material: naive CXCR3+ CD8+ T cells from blood. The cell subset or site label on this specimen signifies: CD45RO-CCR7+CD27+CD95- naive CD8+ T cells expressing CXCR3 (TNR3+). This clonotype was obtained from a human donor in good health. Some clones in this sample may be carry-over from other donors' samples. The rearranged segments are TRBV4-2 and TRBJ1-4. The CDR3 protein is CASSQDAGAWGLVGRLFF.